The TCR beta chain described here comes from a study of T cells after yellow fever vaccination. The study, taken as a whole, reports: Abundant clonotypes from the bulk population could have been carried over as contaminants into FACS-sorted repertoires. Booster sampling recovered most clones from primary vaccination (roughly 97% CD4, around 90% CD8). Weaker, the secondary response peaked sooner, at day 5 versus 15.

Note on this clonotype: Its antigen is unidentified.

The study made its TCR cDNA through 5'RACE template switching. That step introduced a universal primer site along with UMIs. In TCRdb, the 5' RACE reads were re-called with MiXCR into one record per CDR3 protein. The sample comprises around 300,000 distinct CDR3 sequences, around 4.5% of which are singletons, and around 19% rests with the top ten. This TCR derives from a man younger than 30 who received the YFV17D yellow fever vaccine. This specimen consisted of PBMCs, obtained 15 days after the yellow fever booster vaccination.

The CDR3 here is CASSLDSFLYGYTF. CDR3 bases: TGTGCCAGCAGCTTGGACAGCTTCCTCTATGGCTACACCTTC. This sequence joins TRBV11-1 and TRBJ1-2; D possibly corresponds to TRBD1 (6 bases). Deletions cut 3 bases from V and 4 bases from J, with 12 bases between. CDR1 and CDR2 (germline): SGHAT, FQDESV (reference sequence). The CDR3 contains 14 residues.